A single sample is the source of the 22 T cell receptor beta chains below, sequenced in a study of T cells in Graves' hyperthyroidism and ophthalmopathy. From RNA transcripts, TCR beta CDR3 regions were amplified. HTBI primers were used for first-round RT-PCR of the TCR CDR3. TCRdb independently ran MiXCR on the multiplex PCR reads; one entry per CDR3 protein. The repertoire includes fewer than 900,000 distinct CDR3 sequences, approximately 16% of them detected once, and approximately 8.4% sits in the top ten. Sequenced input: blood. These receptors were obtained from a man aged 18-30 years with Graves' hyperthyroidism.

The V and J genes are TRBV15 and TRBJ1-5, with D uncertain. This CDR3 is built from 14 residues. V was trimmed by 1 base and J by 6 bases, leaving 10 bases between them. CDR1 is LNHNV and CDR2 is YYDKDF in the germline V gene (reference sequence). Written as DNA, the CDR3 is TGTGCCACCAGCAGAGGGGGATCGGGTCAGCCCCAGCATTTT. Its protein is CATSRGGSGQPQHF. The full variable domain, rest sourced from reference TRBV15 and TRBJ1-5, is DAMVIQNPRYQVTQFGKPVTLSCSQTLNHNVMYWYQQKSSQAPKLLFHYYDKDFNNEADTPDNFQSRRPNTSFCFLDIRSPGLGDTAMYLCATSRGGSGQPQHFGDGTRLSIL.

This clonotype was picked up many times. This CDR3 reads CASSPKSTNTEAFF. The CDR3 coding sequence is TGTGCCAGCTCACCAAAGAGCACCAACACTGAAGCTTTCTTT. The chain couples TRBV18 to TRBJ1-1; D uncertain. Trimming left V 2 bases short and J 2 bases short, with 9 bases between. This CDR3 spans 14 amino acids. Germline loops: CDR1 KGHSH, CDR2 LQKENI.

This clonotype was recorded at least ten times. This chain links TRBV2 with TRBJ2-6; 7 nucleotides match TRBD1. The CDR3 is 15 residues long. Germline V gives CDR1 SNHLY, CDR2 FYNNEI. V lost 5 bases to trimming and J lost 2 bases; unmatched junction nucleotides: 3. This chain's CDR3 is CASSIDRAGANVLTF. In DNA, the CDR3 is TGTGCCAGCAGTATCGACAGGGCTGGGGCCAACGTCCTGACTTTC.

This clonotype was counted ten times or more. The genes are TRBV12-3 or TRBV12-4 and TRBJ2-7; maybe TRBD2 (6 bases). V gave up 7 bases and J gave up 4 bases, with 14 bases separating them. The length of the CDR3 is 13 residues. The CDR3 reads CASTLGRGYEQYF. In DNA, the CDR3 is TGTGCCAGCACCCTGGGGCGGGGATACGAGCAGTACTTC.

The chain joins TRBV11-2 to TRBJ1-2; D might be TRBD1 (5 bases). Germline CDR1 is SGHAT and CDR2 is FQNNGV. The CDR3 covers 14 residues. The ends were cut back, 3 bases at V and 8 bases at J, with 16 bases in the middle. The CDR3: CASSFGAFRRGYTF. As DNA, the CDR3 is TGTGCCAGCAGCTTTGGGGCCTTCAGGCGGGGCTACACCTTC.

The rearrangement uses TRBV7-9 and TRBJ2-5; D is unclear. CDR1 is SEHNR, CDR2 FQNEAQ, per germline (reference sequence). Trimming removed 3 bases from V and 3 bases from J, with 5 bases in between. This CDR3 comprises 12 residues. CDR3 nucleotides: TGTGCCAGCAGCTTCCATAAAGAGACCCAGTACTTC. Its protein is CASSFHKETQYF.

This clonotype was detected ten times or more. The genes are TRBV11-3 and TRBJ2-4; tentatively, D is TRBD1 or TRBD2 (5 bases each). Trimming shortened V by 3 bases and J by 0 bases, and 6 bases separated the two germline ends. CDR3 length: 14 residues. CDR1 is SGHNT, CDR2 YENEEA, per germline. CDR3 residues: CASSFGGAKNIQYF. CDR3 nucleotides: TGTGCCAGCAGCTTTGGGGGAGCCAAAAACATTCAGTACTTC.

The sample holds many counts of this clonotype. V is TRBV28 and J is TRBJ2-1; TRBD2 might be the D (5 bases). Germline V gene data show CDR1 as MDHEN and CDR2 as SYDVKM. The CDR3 totals 14 residues. V dropped 6 bases and J dropped 5 bases, with 14 bases sitting between them. The DNA for the CDR3 is TGTGCCAGCAGCCCCGCGGGCCGTGACAATGAGCAGTTCTTC. The encoded protein is CASSPAGRDNEQFF. Variable domain in full (rest from reference TRBV28 and TRBJ2-1): DVKVTQSSRYLVKRTGEKVFLECVQDMDHENMFWYRQDPGLGLRLIYFSYDVKMKEKGDIPEGYSVSREKKERFSLILESASTNQTSMYLCASSPAGRDNEQFFGPGTRLTVL.

This clonotype has a count of ten or more. This rearrangement joins TRBV20-1 to TRBJ2-3; 12 nucleotides align to TRBD2. The CDR3 is made up of 16 amino acids. Trimming cost V 4 bases and J 2 bases; bases outside gene matches: 7. In germline, CDR1 is DFQATT, CDR2 SNEGSKA (reference sequence). In nucleotides, the CDR3 is TGCAGTGCTATTCTAGCGGGAGGGCCTAACACAGATACGCAGTATTTT. This codes for CSAILAGGPNTDTQYF.

This clonotype came up many times. The chain carries TRBV7-2 and TRBJ2-5; 9 bases match TRBD1. The germline CDR1 and CDR2 sequences are SGHTA and FQGNSA. V dropped 0 bases and J dropped 4; count of bases not matched to a gene: 3. This CDR3 comprises 15 residues. DNA for the CDR3: TGTGCCAGCAGCTTAGCCGGGACAGGGATAGAGACCCAGTACTTC. The encoded protein is CASSLAGTGIETQYF.

This clonotype was observed many times. V and J are TRBV30 and TRBJ2-2; no reliable D call. Per the germline V gene, CDR1 is GTSNPN and CDR2 is SVGIG (reference sequence). V lost 8 bases, J lost 3 bases, and 13 bases lay in between. The CDR3 loop spans 13 amino acids. Here the CDR3 reads CALSYGYTGELFF. The CDR3 DNA follows: TGTGCCCTTAGCTACGGGTACACCGGGGAGCTGTTTTTT.

At least ten counts were recorded for this clonotype. CDR3 in amino acids: CSARDRGYTEAFF. The CDR3 DNA reads as TGCAGTGCCCGAGACAGGGGGTATACTGAAGCTTTCTTT. This chain links TRBV20-1 with TRBJ1-1; 9 bases match TRBD1. V shed 6 bases, J shed 5 bases, and the junction held 7 bases outside the gene matches. The CDR3 consists of 13 residues. Germline V gives CDR1 DFQATT, CDR2 SNEGSKA (reference sequence).

In this sample, this clonotype turned up a few times. The chain uses TRBV7-9 and TRBJ2-1, with D hard to call. This CDR3 has 16 amino acids. Germline V lookup: CDR1 SEHNR, CDR2 FQNEAQ (reference sequence). Trimming took off 5 bases at V and 0 bases at J, with 14 bases between the two ends. CDR3 residues: CASSAMAVSSYNEQFF. The CDR3, as DNA: TGTGCCAGCAGCGCCATGGCCGTTAGCTCCTACAATGAGCAGTTCTTC.

The gene calls are TRBV5-1 and TRBJ2-3; TRBD2 matches at 11 bases. Unmatched junction bases numbered 7, after V lost 2 bases and J lost 5 bases. The CDR3 runs 16 residues. Germline V gives CDR1 SGHRS, CDR2 YFSETQ. CDR3 nucleotide sequence: TGCGCCAGCAGCTTACCTCTAGCGGGAGGAGGAGATACGCAGTATTTT. Its translation is CASSLPLAGGGDTQYF. Full variable domain (remainder filled in from reference TRBV5-1 and TRBJ2-3): KAGVTQTPRYLIKTRGQQVTLSCSPISGHRSVSWYQQTPGQGLQFLFEYFSETQRNKGNFPGRFSGRQFSNSRSEMNVSTLELGDSALYLCASSLPLAGGGDTQYFGPGTRLTVL.

This clonotype was picked up a small number of times. V is TRBV28 and J is TRBJ2-7; 9 positions match TRBD2. CDR3 length: 15 residues. Trimming at V came to 3 bases and at J to 7 bases, leaving 10 bases not matched to a gene. Per germline, CDR1 MDHEN and CDR2 SYDVKM. The CDR3: CASSFLMAGGREQYF. The CDR3 nucleotides read TGTGCCAGCAGTTTCTTAATGGCGGGAGGGCGTGAGCAGTACTTC.

The table lists this clonotype with many counts. This chain joins TRBV5-6 and TRBJ1-1; D uncertain. The CDR3 totals 13 residues. The ends were cut back, 4 bases at V and 5 bases at J, with 12 bases in the middle. The germline CDR1 and CDR2 sequences are SGHDT and YYEEEE. CDR3 coding DNA: TGTGCCAGCAGCACCGGGGTGTATACTGAAGCTTTCTTT. This codes for CASSTGVYTEAFF.

This clonotype occurred many times. The gene calls are TRBV27 and TRBJ1-1; 11 bases align to TRBD1. Trimming cost V 5 bases and J 6 bases; bases outside gene matches: 14. The CDR3 totals 17 residues. Germline values: CDR1 MNHEY, CDR2 SMNVEV (reference sequence). CDR3 sequence (DNA): TGTGCCAGCAGTGCGCGGACAGGGGGCACGAGTTTCGCTGAAGCTTTCTTT. It yields the protein CASSARTGGTSFAEAFF.

This clonotype was found many times. The V call is TRBV9, the J call TRBJ2-2, with TRBD2 identical over 10 bases. This CDR3 is 18 amino acids long. Germline V lookup: CDR1 SGDLS, CDR2 YYNGEE. The ends lost 3 bases at V and 0 bases at J; junction bases unmatched: 8. The CDR3 DNA reads TGTGCCAGCAGCGAGAGGACTAGCGGAGCGACGAACACCGGGGAGCTGTTTTTT. Amino acid sequence: CASSERTSGATNTGELFF. Variable domain in full (rest from reference TRBV9 and TRBJ2-2): DSGVTQTPKHLITATGQRVTLRCSPRSGDLSVYWYQQSLDQGLQFLIQYYNGEERAKGNILERFSAQQFPDLHSELNLSSLELGDSALYFCASSERTSGATNTGELFFGEGSRLTVL.

This clonotype was recorded only once. CDR3 nucleotides: TGTGCCAGTCTACATAACACCGGGGAGCTGTTTTTT. It encodes CASLHNTGELFF. This sequence joins TRBV7-9 and TRBJ2-2; D gene ambiguous. V lost 9 bases, J lost 2 bases, and 7 bases lay in between. The CDR3 loop spans 12 amino acids. Germline-derived CDR1 and CDR2 are SEHNR and FQNEAQ (reference sequence).

The chain combines TRBV12-5 with TRBJ2-1; D gene uncertain. From germline, CDR1 is LGHNT and CDR2 FRNRAP. The length of the CDR3 is 13 residues. Deletions cut 3 bases from V and 2 bases from J, with 5 bases between. Here the CDR3 reads CASGLPPYNEQFF. CDR3 DNA: TGTGCTAGTGGTTTACCCCCCTACAATGAGCAGTTCTTC.

This clonotype appeared many times. This chain connects TRBV10-3 to TRBJ2-1; TRBD2 aligns across 10 bases. V trimming: 3 bases; J trimming: 8 bases; junction bases outside the gene matches: 7. The CDR3 covers 15 residues. CDR1 is ENHRY, CDR2 SYGVKD, per germline. CDR3 DNA sequence: TGTGCCATCAGTGATCCGGCTAGCGGGAGTCATGAGCAGTTCTTC. Amino acids: CAISDPASGSHEQFF.

This chain links TRBV11-2 with TRBJ2-3; the match to TRBD1 covers 8 bases. The CDR3 has 16 amino acids. Germline V gene lookup returns CDR1 SGHAT and CDR2 FQNNGV. With V trimmed by 5 bases and J by 3 bases, 10 bases remained unmatched. Here the CDR3 reads CASSPESGGITDTQYF. In nucleotides, the CDR3 is TGTGCCAGCAGCCCGGAGTCAGGGGGCATAACAGATACGCAGTATTTT.